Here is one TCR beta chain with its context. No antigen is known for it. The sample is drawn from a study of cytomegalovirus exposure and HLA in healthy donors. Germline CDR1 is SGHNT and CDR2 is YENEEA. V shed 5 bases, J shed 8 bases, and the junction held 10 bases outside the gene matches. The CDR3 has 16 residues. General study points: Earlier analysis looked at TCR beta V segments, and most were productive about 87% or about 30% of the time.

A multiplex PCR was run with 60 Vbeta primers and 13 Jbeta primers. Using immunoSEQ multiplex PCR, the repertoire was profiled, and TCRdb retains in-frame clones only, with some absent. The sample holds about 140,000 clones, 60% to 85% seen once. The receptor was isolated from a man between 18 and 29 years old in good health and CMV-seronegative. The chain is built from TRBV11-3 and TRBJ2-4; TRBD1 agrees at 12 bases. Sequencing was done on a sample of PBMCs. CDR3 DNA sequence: TGTGCCAGCAGCCACGGGGGACAGGGGGCTTCGGACATTCAGTACTTC. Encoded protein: CASSHGGQGASDIQYF.